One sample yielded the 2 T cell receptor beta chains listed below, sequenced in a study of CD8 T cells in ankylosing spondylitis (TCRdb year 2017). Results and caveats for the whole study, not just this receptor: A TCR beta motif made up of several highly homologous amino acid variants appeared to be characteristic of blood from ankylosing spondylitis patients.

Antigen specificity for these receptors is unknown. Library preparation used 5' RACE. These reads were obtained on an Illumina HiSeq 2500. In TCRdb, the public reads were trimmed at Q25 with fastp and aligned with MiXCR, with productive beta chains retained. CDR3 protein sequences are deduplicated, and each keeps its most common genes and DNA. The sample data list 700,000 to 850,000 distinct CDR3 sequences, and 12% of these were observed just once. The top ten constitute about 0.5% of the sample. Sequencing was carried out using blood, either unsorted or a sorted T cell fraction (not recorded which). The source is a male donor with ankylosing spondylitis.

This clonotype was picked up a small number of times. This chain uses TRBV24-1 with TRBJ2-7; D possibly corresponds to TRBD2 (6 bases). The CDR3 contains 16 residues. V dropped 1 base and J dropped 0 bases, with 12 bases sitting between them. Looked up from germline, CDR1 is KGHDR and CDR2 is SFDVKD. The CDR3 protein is CATSDFSGKSSYEQYF. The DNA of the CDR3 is TGTGCCACCAGTGATTTTAGCGGCAAGAGCTCCTACGAGCAGTACTTC.

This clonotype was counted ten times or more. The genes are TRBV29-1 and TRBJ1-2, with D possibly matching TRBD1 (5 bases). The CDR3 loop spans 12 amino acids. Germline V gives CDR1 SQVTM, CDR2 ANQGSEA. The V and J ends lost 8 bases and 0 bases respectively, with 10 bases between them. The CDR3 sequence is CSIRDANYGYTF. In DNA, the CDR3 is TGCAGCATAAGGGACGCTAACTATGGCTACACCTTC. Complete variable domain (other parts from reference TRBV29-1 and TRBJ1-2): SAVISQKPSRDICQRGTSLTIQCQVDSQVTMMFWYRQQPGQSLTLIATANQGSEATYESGFVIDKFPISRPNLTFSTLTVSNMSPEDSSIYLCSIRDANYGYTFGSGTRLTVV.